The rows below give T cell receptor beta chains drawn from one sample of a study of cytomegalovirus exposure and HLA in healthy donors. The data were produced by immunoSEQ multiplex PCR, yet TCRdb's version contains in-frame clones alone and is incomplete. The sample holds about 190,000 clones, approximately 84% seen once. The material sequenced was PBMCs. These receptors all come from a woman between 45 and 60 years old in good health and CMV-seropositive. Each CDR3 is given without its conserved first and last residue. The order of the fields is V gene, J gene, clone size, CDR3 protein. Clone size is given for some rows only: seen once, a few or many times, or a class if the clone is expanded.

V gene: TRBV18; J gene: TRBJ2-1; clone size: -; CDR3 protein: ASSPTSVDEQF
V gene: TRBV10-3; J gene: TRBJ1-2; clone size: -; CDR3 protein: AISETEGGLNYGYT
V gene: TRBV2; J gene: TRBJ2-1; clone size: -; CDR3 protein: ASSQEGGAYIKNEQF
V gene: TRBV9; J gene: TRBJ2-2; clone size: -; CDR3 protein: ASSVLSNTGELF
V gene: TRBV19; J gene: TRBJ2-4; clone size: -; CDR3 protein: ASSIAQGLAKNIQY
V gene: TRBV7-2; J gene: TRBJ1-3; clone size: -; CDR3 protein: ASRQGGSGNTIY
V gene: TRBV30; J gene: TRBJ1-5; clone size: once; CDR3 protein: AWSPGQGPRGNQPQH
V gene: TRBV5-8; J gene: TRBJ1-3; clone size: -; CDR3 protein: ASSPRTGGNTIY
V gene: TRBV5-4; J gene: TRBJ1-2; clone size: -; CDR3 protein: ASSSGFYGYT
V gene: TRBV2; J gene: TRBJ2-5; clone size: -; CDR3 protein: ASSVGGKEETQY
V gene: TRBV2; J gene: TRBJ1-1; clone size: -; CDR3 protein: ASGGVTNTEAF
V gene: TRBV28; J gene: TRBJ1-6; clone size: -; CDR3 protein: ASSWTGGSPLH
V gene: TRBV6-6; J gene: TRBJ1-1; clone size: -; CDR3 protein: ASRHLVRDTEAF
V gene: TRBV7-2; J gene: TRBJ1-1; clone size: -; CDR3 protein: ASSLLRDTEAF
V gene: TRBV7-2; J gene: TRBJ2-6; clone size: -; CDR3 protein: ASSFYRDRAAGANVLT
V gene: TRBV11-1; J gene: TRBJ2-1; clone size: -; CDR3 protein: ASSPTSVGDNEQF
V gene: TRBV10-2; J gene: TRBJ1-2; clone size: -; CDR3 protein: ASSGYGGPSDGYT
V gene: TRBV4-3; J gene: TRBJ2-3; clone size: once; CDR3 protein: ASSLRPSGGTTDTQY
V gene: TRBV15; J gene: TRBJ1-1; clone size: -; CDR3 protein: ATSRTGYTEAF
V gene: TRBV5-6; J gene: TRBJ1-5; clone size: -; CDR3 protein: ASSQGGQPQH
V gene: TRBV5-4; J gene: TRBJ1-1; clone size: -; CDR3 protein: ASTLKAGNTEAF
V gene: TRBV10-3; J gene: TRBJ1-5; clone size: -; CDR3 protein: AISAGQLSNQPQH
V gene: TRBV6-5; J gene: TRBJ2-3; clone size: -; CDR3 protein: ASGLAGGSTDTQY
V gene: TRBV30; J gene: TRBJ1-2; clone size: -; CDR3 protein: AWSVRTSGDYGYT
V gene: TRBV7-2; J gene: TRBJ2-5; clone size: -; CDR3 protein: ASSFGQPKLY
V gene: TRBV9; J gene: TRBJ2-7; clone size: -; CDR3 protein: ASSVQEAGQGEQY
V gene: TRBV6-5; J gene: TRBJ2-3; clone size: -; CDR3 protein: ASNQGASPTDTQY
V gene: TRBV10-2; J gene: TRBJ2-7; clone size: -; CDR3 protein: ASSESERGGSYEQY
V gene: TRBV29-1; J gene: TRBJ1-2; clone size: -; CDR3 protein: SVEEGRVNGYT
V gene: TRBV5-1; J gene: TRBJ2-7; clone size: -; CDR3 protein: ASSLIPGQSYEQY
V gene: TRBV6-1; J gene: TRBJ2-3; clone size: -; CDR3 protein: ASSRGYTDTQY
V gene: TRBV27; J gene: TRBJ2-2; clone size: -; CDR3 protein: ASSLPLAGGINTGELF
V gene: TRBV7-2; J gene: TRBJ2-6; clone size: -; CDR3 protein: ASSLRGISSGANVLT
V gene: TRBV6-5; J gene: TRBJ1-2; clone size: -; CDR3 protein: ASSLRRVDGYT
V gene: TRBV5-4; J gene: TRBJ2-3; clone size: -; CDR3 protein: ASSLRDTQY
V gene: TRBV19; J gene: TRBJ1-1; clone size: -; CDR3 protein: ASSIAGGGTEAF
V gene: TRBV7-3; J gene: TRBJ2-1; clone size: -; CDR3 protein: ASSQNGNEQF
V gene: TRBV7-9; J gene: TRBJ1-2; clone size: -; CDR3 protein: ARTGNYGYT
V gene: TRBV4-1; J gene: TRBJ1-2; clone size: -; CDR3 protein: ASSQAVVSNYGYT
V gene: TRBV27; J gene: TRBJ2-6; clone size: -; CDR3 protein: ASSFAQGLSGANVLT
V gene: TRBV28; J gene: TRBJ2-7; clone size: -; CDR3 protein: ASKAGTYEQY
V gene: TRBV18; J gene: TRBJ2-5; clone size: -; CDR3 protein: ATSGGKETQY
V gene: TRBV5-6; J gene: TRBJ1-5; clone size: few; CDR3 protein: ASSIRDRGGQPQH
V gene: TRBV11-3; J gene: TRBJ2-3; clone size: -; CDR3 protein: ASSSRGGTDTQY
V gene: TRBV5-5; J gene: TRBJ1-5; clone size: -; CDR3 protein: ASSLRGTSNQPQH
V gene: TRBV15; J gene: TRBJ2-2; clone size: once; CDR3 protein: ATSRDYGQGAGELF
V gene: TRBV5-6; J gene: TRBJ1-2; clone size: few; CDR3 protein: ASSWWTGLNYGYT
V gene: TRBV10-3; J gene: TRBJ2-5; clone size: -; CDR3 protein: AIAGGETQY
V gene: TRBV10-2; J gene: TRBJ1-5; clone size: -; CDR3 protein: ASTSGGAPQH
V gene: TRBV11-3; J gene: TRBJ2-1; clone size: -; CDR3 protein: ASSLDLVGYNEQF
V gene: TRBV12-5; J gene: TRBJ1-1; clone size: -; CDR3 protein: AILYPGGENTEAF